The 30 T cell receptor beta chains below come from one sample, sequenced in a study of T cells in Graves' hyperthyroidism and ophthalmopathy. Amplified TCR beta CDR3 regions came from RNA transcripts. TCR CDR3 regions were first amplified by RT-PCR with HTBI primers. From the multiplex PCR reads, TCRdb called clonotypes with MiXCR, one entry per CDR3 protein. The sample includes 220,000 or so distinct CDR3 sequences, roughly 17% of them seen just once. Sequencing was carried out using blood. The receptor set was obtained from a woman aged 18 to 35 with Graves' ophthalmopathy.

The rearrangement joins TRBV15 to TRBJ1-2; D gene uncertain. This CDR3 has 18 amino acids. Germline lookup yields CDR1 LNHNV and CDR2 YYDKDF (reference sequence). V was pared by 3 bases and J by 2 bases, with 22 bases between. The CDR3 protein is CATSSERRAAPWNYGYTF. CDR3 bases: TGTGCCACCAGCAGTGAAAGAAGGGCAGCCCCCTGGAACTATGGCTACACCTTC.

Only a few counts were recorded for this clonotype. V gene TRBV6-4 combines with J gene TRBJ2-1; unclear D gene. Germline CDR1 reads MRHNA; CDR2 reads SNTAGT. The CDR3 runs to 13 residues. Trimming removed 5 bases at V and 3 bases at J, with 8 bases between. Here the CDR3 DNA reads TGTGCCAGCAGTTACGAACTCTACAATGAGCAGTTCTTC. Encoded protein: CASSYELYNEQFF.

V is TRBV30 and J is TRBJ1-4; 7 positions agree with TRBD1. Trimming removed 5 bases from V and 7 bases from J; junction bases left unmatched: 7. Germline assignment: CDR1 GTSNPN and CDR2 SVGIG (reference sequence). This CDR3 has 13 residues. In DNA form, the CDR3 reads TGTGCCTGGTCAGGGCAGGGGGTTGAAAAACTGTTTTTT. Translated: CAWSGQGVEKLFF.

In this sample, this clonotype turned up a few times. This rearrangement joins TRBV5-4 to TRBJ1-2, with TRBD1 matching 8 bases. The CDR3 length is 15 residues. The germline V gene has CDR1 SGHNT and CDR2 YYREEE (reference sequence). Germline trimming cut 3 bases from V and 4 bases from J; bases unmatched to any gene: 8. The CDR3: CASSSQIDRGYGYTF. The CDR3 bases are TGTGCCAGCAGCTCCCAAATCGACAGGGGCTATGGCTACACCTTC.

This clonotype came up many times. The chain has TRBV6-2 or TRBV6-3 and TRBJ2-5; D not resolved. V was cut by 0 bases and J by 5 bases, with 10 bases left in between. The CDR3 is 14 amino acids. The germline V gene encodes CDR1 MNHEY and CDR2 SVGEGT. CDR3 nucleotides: TGTGCCAGCAGTTACTCGGGGATCGGGGAGACCCAGTACTTC. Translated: CASSYSGIGETQYF.

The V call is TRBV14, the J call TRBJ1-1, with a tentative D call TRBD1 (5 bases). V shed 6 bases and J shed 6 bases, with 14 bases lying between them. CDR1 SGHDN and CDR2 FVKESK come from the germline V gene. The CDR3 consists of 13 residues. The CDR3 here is CASSGDAAPEAFF. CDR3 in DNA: TGTGCCAGCAGTGGGGACGCAGCCCCTGAAGCTTTCTTT.

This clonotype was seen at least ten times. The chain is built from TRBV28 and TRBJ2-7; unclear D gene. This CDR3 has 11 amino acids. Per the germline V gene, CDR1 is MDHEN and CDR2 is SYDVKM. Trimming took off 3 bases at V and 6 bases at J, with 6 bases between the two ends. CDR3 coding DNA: TGTGCCAGCAGTTTGCTGCGCGAGCAGTACTTC. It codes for CASSLLREQYF.

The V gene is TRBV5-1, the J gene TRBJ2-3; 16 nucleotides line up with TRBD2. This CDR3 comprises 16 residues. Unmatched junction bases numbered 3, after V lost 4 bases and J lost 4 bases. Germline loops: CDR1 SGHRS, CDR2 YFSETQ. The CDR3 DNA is TGCGCCAGCAGCCGGGGACTAGCGGGGGGGCCAGATACGCAGTATTTT. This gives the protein CASSRGLAGGPDTQYF.

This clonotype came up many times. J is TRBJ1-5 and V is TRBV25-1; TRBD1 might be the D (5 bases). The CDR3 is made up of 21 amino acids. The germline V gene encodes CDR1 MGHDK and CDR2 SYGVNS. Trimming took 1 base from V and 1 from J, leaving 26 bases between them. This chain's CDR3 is CASSEWCRGTTKSRSNQPQHF. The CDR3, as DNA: TGTGCCAGCAGTGAATGGTGTAGAGGGACTACGAAGAGTCGGAGCAATCAGCCCCAGCATTTT. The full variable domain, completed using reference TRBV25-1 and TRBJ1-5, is EADIYQTPRYLVIGTGKKITLECSQTMGHDKMYWYQQDPGMELHLIHYSYGVNSTEKGDLSSESTVSRIRTEHFPLTLESARPSHTSQYLCASSEWCRGTTKSRSNQPQHFGDGTRLSIL.

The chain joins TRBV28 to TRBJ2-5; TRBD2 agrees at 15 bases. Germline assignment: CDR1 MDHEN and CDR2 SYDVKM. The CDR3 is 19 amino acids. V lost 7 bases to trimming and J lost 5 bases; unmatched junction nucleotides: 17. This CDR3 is CASNPTVRTSGGAVETQYF. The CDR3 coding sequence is TGTGCCAGCAACCCAACGGTGAGGACTAGCGGGGGGGCCGTGGAGACCCAGTACTTC.

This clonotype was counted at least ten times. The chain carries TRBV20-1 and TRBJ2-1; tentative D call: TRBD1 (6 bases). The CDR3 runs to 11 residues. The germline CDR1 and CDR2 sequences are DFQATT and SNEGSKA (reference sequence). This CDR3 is CVKQGLNEQFF. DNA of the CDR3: TGCGTAAAACAGGGTCTTAATGAGCAGTTCTTC.

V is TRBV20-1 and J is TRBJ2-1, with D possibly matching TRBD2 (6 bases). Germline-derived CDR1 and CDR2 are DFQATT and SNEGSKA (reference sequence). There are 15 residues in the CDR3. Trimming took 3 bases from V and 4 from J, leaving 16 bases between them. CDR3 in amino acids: CSASSSGSWYNEQFF. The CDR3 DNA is TGCAGTGCTAGTTCAAGCGGGTCCTGGTACAATGAGCAGTTCTTC.

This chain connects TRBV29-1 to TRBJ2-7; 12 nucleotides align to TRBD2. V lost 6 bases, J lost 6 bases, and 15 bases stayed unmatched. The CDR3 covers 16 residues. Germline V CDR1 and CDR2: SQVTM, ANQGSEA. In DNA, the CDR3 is TGCAGCGTCTGTTTGATCGGGGCTAGCGGGAGGGGCGAGCAGTACTTC. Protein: CSVCLIGASGRGEQYF.

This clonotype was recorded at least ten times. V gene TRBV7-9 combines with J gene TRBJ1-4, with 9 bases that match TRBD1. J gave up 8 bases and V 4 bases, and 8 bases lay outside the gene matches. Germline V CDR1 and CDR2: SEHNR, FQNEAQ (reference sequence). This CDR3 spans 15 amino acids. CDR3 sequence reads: CASSSYRGREEKLFF. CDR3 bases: TGTGCCAGCAGCTCCTACAGGGGGCGCGAAGAAAAACTGTTTTTT.

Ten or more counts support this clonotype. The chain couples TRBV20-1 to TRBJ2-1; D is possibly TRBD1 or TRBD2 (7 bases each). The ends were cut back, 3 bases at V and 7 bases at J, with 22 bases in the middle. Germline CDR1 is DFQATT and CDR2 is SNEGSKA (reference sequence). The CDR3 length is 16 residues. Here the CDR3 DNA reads TGCAGTGCTAGGGATCCAGGGGGGGTTTCTGTTAATGAGCAGTTCTTC. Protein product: CSARDPGGVSVNEQFF.

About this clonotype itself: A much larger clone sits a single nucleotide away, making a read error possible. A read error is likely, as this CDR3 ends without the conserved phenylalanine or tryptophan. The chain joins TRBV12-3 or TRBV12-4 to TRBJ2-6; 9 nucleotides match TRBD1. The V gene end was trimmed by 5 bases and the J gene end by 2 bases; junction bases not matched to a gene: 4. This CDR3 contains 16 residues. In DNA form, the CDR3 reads TGTGCCAGCAGTACACAGGGGGCTCCTGGGGCCAACGTCCTGACTCTC. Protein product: CASSTQGAPGANVLTL.

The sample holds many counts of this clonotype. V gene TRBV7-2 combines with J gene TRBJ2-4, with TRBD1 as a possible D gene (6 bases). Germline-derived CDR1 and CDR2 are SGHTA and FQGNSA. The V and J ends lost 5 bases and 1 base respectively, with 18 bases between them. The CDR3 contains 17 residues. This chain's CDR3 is CASSPSQGYNAKNIQYF. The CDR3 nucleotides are TGTGCCAGCAGCCCTTCACAGGGATACAATGCCAAAAACATTCAGTACTTC.

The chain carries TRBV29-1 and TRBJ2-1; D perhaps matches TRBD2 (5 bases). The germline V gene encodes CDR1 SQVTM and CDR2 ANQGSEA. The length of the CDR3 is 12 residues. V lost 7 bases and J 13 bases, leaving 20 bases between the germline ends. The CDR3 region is CSAGTGPGGQFF. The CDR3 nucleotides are TGCAGCGCTGGAACCGGACCCGGAGGACAGTTCTTC.

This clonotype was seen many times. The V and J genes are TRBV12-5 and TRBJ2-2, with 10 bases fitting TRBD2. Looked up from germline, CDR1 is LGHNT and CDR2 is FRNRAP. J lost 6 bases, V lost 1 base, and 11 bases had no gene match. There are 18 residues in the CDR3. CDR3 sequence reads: CASGLAPLGTSEAGELFF. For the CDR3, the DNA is TGTGCTAGTGGTTTGGCACCGCTGGGGACTAGCGAAGCCGGGGAGCTGTTTTTT. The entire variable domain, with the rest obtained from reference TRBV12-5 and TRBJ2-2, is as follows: DARVTQTPRHKVTEMGQEVTMRCQPILGHNTVFWYRQTMMQGLELLAYFRNRAPLDDSGMPKDRFSAEMPDATLATLKIQPSEPRDSAVYFCASGLAPLGTSEAGELFFGEGSRLTVL.

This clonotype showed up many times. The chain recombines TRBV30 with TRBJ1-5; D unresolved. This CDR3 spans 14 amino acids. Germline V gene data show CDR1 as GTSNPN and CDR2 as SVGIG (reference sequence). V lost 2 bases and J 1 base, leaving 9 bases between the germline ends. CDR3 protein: CAWSSGQSNQPQHF. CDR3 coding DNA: TGTGCCTGGAGTTCCGGTCAGAGCAATCAGCCCCAGCATTTT.

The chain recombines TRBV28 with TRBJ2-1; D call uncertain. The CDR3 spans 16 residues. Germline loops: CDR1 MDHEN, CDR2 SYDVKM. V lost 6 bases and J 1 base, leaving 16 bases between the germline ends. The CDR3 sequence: CASSRLDLRSYNEQFF. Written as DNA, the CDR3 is TGTGCCAGCAGCCGACTGGACCTCCGTTCCTACAATGAGCAGTTCTTC. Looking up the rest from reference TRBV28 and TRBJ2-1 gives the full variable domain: DVKVTQSSRYLVKRTGEKVFLECVQDMDHENMFWYRQDPGLGLRLIYFSYDVKMKEKGDIPEGYSVSREKKERFSLILESASTNQTSMYLCASSRLDLRSYNEQFFGPGTRLTVL.

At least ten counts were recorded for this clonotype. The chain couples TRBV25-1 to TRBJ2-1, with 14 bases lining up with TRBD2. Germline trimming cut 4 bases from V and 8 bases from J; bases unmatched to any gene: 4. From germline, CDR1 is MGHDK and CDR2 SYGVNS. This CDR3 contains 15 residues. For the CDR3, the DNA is TGTGCCAGCAGTGGGGTGGGACTAGCGGGAGATGAGCAGTTCTTC. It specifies CASSGVGLAGDEQFF.

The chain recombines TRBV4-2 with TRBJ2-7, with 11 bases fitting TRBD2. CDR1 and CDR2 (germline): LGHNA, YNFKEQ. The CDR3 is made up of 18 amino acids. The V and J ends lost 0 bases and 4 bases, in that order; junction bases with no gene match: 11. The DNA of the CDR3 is TGTGCCAGCAGCCAAGACCCTCTTAGCGGGAGGGCCGGGTACGAGCAGTACTTC. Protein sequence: CASSQDPLSGRAGYEQYF.

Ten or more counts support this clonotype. In DNA, the CDR3 is TGTGCCAGCAGTCAGAGTTGGGGGACCGGGACTAGCGGGAAATGGTCCCCCCCAGGGGAGACCCAGTACTTC. It is translated as CASSQSWGTGTSGKWSPPGETQYF. V is TRBV28 and J is TRBJ2-5; 13 nucleotides align to TRBD2. The V gene's germline CDR1 is MDHEN and CDR2 SYDVKM. V dropped 5 bases and J dropped 5; count of bases not matched to a gene: 32. The CDR3 is made up of 24 amino acids.

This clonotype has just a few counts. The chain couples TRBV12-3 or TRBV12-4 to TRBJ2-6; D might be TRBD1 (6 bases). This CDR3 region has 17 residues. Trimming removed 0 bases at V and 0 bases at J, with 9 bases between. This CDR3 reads CASSLARGSSGANVLTF. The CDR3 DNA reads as TGTGCCAGCAGTTTAGCGAGGGGGAGCTCTGGGGCCAACGTCCTGACTTTC.

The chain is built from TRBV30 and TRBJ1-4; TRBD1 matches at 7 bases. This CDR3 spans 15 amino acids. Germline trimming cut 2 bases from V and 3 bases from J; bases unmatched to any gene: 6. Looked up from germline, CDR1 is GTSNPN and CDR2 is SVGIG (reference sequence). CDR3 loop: CAWSHGDSSNEKLFF. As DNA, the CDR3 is TGTGCCTGGAGTCATGGGGACAGCTCTAATGAAAAACTGTTTTTT.

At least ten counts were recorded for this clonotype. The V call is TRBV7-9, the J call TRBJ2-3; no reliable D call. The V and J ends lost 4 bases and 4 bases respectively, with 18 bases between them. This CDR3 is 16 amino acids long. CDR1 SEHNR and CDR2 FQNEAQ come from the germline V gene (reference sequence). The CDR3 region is CASSSSRLDLADTQYF. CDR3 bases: TGTGCCAGCAGCTCGTCCAGGCTAGACCTTGCAGATACGCAGTATTTT.

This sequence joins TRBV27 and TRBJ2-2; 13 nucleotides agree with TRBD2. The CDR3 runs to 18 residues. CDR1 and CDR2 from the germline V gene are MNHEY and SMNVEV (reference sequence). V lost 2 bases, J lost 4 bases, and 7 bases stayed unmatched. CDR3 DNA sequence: TGTGCCAGCAGTTTAGGGGCACTAGCGGGAGGGCCCACCGGGGAGCTGTTTTTT. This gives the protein CASSLGALAGGPTGELFF.

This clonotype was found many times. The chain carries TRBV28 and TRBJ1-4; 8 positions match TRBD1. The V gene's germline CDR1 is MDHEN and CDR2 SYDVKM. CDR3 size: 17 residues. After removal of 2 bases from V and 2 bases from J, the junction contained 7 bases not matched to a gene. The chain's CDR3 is CASSLDRQGSTNEKLFF. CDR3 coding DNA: TGTGCCAGCAGTTTAGACAGACAGGGGTCGACTAATGAAAAACTGTTTTTT.

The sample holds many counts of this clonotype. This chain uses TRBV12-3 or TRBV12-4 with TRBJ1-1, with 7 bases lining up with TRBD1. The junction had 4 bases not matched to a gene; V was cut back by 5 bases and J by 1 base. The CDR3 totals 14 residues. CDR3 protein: CASSAQGRNTEAFF. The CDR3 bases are TGTGCCAGCAGTGCACAGGGGAGGAACACTGAAGCTTTCTTT.